This TCR beta chain was identified in a study of T cells in Graves' hyperthyroidism and ophthalmopathy. Newly diagnosed hyperthyroidism patients aged 18 to 65 years had disease lasting under 2 months. Uncontrolled infection, other autoimmune disease, pregnancy or lactation disqualified patients from enrolment. Drawn at first hyperthyroidism diagnosis, the blood sample preceded any ophthalmopathy symptoms. The V gene's germline CDR1 is LGHDT and CDR2 YNNKEL (reference sequence). V lost 4 bases, J lost 10 bases, and 13 bases lay in between. The CDR3 runs 12 residues. This clonotype was recorded many times. TCR beta CDR3 regions were amplified from RNA transcripts. Initially, a first-round RT-PCR of the TCR CDR3 employed the HTBI primer set. TCRdb reprocessed the multiplex PCR reads via MiXCR and lists one record per CDR3 protein. The sample has about 770,000 distinct CDR3 sequences; over 15% are singletons.

Sequencing was performed on blood. The chain uses TRBV3-1 and TRBJ1-1, with D possibly TRBD1 on 5 matching bases. The sequence was obtained from a woman between 45 and 65 years old with Graves' hyperthyroidism that later progressed to Graves' ophthalmopathy. CDR3 in amino acids: CASSLLNGGAFF. The DNA for the CDR3 is TGTGCCAGCAGCCTGCTAAATGGGGGAGCTTTCTTT.